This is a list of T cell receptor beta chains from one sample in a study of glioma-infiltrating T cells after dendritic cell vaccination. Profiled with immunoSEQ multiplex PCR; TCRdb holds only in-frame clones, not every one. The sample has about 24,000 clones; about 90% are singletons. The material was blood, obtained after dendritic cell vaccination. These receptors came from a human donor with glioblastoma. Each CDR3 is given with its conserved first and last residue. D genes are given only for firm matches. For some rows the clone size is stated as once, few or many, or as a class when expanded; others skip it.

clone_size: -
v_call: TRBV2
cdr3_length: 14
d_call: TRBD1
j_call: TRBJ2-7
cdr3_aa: CASSDQGDSYEQYF
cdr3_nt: TGTGCCAGCAGTGATCAGGGGGACTCCTACGAGCAGTACTTC

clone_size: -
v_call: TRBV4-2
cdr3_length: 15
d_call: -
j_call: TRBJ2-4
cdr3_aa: CASSQELAGQNIQYF
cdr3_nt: TGTGCCAGCAGCCAAGAACTAGCTGGCCAAAACATTCAGTACTTC

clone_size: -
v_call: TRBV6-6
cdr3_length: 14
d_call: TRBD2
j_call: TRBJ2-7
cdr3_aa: CASSTSGGSYEQYF
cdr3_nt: TGTGCCAGCTCAACTAGCGGGGGGTCCTACGAGCAGTACTTC

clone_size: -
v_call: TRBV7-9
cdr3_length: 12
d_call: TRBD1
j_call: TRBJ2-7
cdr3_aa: CASSFEQGRQYF
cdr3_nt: TGTGCCAGCAGCTTTGAACAGGGGCGGCAGTACTTC

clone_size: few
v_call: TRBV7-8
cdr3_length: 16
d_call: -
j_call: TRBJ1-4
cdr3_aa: CASSLTPSRTNEKLFF
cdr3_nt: TGTGCCAGCAGCTTAACCCCTTCCAGGACTAATGAAAAACTGTTTTTT

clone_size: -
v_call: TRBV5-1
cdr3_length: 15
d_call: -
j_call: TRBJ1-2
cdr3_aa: CASSLADPSAYGYTF
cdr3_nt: TGCGCCAGCAGCTTGGCTGACCCCAGCGCCTATGGCTACACCTTC

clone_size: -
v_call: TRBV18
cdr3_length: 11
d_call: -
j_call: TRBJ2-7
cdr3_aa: CASSPGAEQYF
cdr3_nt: TGTGCCAGCTCACCTGGGGCCGAGCAGTACTTC

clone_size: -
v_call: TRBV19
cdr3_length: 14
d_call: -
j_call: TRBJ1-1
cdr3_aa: CASSLAGANTEAFF
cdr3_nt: TGTGCCAGTAGTCTAGCAGGCGCGAACACTGAAGCTTTCTTT

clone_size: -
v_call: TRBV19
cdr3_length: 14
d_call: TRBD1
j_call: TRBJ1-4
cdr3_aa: CASSRGQGAGKLFF
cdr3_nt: TGTGCCAGTAGTAGGGGACAGGGGGCCGGAAAACTGTTTTTT

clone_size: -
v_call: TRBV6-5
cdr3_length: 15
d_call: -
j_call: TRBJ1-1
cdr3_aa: CASSYRVGKEGRAFF
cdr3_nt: TGTGCCAGCAGTTACCGGGTGGGTAAGGAGGGAAGAGCTTTCTTT

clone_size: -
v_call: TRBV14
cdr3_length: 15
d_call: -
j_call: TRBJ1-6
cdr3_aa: CASSHRQNFNSPLHF
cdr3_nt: TGTGCCAGCAGCCACAGACAGAACTTTAATTCCCCCCTCCACTTT

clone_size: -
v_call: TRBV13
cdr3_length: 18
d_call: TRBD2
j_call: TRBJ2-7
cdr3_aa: CASSFSSGPSPALSEQYF
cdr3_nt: TGTGCCAGCAGCTTCTCTAGCGGCCCCAGTCCGGCCCTCTCCGAGCAGTACTTC

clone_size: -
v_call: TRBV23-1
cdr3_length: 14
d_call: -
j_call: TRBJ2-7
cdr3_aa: CASRNPTGINEQYF
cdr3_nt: TGCGCCAGTAGGAATCCTACAGGGATCAACGAGCAGTACTTC

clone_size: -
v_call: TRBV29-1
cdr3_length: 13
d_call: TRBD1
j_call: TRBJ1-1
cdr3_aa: CSAMTGGATEAFF
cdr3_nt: TGCAGCGCCATGACAGGGGGCGCCACTGAAGCTTTCTTT

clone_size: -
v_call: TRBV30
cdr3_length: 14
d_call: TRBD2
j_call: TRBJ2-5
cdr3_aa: CARSSTGPGGTQYF
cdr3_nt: TGTGCCCGATCCTCAACAGGCCCGGGGGGGACCCAGTACTTC

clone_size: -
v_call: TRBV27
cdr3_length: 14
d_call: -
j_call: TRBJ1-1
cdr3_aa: CASSELDRNTEAFF
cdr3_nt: TGTGCCAGCAGTGAACTCGACAGGAACACTGAAGCTTTCTTT

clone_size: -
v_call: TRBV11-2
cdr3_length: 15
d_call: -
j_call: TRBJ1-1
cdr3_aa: CASSFAGGANTEAFF
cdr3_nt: TGTGCCAGCAGCTTTGCGGGGGGGGCCAACACTGAAGCTTTCTTT

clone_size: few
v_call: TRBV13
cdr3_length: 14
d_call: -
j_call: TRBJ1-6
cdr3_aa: CASSRVRGNSPLHF
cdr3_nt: TGTGCCAGCAGCCGAGTAAGGGGGAATTCCCCCCTCCACTTT

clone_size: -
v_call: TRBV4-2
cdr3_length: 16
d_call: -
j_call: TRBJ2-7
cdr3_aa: CASSQDSGGGSYEQYF
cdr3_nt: TGTGCCAGCAGCCAAGATAGTGGGGGAGGAAGCTACGAGCAGTACTTC

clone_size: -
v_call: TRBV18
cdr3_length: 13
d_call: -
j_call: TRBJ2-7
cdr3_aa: CASSPGLSYEQYF
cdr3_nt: TGTGCCAGCTCACCGGGACTCTCCTACGAGCAGTACTTC

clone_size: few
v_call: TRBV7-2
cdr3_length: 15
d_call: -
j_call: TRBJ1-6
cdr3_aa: CASSFDTTVNSPLHF
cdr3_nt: TGTGCCAGCAGCTTCGACACGACCGTTAATTCACCCCTCCACTTT

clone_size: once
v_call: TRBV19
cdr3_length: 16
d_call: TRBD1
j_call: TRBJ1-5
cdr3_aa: CASSVRGQGGRQPQHF
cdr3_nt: TGTGCCAGTAGTGTCAGGGGGCAGGGAGGAAGACAGCCCCAGCATTTT

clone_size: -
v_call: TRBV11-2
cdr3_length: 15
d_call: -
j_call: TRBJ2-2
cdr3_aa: CASSSSTGNTGELFF
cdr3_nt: TGTGCCAGCAGCTCCTCGACAGGGAACACCGGGGAGCTGTTTTTT

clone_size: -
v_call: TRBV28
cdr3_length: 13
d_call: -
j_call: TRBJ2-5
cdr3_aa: CASSSGFQETQYF
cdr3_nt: TGTGCCAGCAGTTCAGGGTTCCAAGAGACCCAGTACTTC

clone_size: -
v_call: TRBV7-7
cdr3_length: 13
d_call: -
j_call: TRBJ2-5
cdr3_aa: CASSFTPRETQYF
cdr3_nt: TGTGCCAGCAGCTTTACCCCGCGCGAGACCCAGTACTTC

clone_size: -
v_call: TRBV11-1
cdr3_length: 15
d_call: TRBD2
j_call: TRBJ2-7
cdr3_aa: CASTNSGGSAYEQYF
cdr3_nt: TGTGCCAGCACCAATAGCGGGGGGTCTGCCTACGAGCAGTACTTC

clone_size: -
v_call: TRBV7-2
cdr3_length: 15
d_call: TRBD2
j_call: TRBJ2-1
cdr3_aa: CASSLTGTRNNEQFF
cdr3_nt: TGTGCCAGCAGCCTAACCGGGACTAGGAACAATGAGCAGTTCTTC

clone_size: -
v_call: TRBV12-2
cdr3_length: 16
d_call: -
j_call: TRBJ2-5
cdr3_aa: CASPEHRGANQETQYF
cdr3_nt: TGTGCAAGTCCCGAACACCGGGGAGCGAACCAAGAGACCCAGTACTTC

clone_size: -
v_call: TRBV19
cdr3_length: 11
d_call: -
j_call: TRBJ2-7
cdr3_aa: CASRQAYEQYF
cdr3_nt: TGTGCCAGTAGACAGGCCTACGAGCAGTACTTC

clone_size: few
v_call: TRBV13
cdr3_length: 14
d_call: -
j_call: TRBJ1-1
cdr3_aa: CASSLGPRNTEAFF
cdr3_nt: TGTGCCAGCAGCTTAGGGCCGAGGAACACTGAAGCTTTCTTT

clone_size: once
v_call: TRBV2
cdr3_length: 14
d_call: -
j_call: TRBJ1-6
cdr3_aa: CASSNQDNPSPLHF
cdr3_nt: TGTGCCAGCAGCAACCAGGACAATCCCTCACCCCTCCACTTT

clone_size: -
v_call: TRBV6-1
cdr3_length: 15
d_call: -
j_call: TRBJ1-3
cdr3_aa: CASSSLRGSGNTIYF
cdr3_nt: TGTGCCAGCAGTTCCCTTAGGGGATCTGGAAACACCATATATTTT

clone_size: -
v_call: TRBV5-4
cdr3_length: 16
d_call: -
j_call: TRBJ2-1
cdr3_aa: CASSSADGSSYNEQFF
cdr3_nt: TGTGCCAGCAGCTCCGCGGACGGGAGCTCCTACAATGAGCAGTTCTTC

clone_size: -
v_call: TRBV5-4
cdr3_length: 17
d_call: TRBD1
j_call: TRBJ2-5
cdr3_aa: CASSGTGGTVLQETQYF
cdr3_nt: TGTGCCAGCAGCGGGACAGGGGGCACTGTATTACAAGAGACCCAGTACTTC

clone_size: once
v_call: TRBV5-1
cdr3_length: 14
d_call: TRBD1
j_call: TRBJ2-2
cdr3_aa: CASSWGQGTGELFF
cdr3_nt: TGCGCCAGCAGCTGGGGACAGGGGACCGGGGAGCTGTTTTTT

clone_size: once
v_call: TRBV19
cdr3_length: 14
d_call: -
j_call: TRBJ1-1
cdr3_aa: CASSDPGMNTEAFF
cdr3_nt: TGTGCCAGTAGTGACCCAGGGATGAACACTGAAGCTTTCTTT